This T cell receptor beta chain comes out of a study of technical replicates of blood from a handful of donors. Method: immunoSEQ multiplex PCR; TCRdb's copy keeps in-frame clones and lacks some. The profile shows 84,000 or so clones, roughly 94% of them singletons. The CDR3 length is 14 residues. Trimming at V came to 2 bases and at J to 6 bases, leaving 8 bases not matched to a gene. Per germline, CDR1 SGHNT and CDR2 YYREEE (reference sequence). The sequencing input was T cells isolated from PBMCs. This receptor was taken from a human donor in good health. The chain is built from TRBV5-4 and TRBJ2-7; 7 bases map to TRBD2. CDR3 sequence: CASSFWTSLAEQYF. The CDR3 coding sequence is TGTGCCAGCAGCTTCTGGACTAGTTTAGCCGAGCAGTACTTC.